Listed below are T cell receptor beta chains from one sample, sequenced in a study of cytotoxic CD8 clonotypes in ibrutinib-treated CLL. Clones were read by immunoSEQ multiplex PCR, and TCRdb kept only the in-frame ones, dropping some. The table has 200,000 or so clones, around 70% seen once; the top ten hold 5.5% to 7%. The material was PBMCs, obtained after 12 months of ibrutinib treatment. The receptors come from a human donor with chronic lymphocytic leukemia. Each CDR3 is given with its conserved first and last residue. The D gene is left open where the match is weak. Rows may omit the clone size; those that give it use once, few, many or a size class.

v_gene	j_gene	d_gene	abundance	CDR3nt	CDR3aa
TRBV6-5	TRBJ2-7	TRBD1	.	TGTGCCAGCAGTCGACAGGGTAATTCCTACGAGCAGTACTTC	CASSRQGNSYEQYF
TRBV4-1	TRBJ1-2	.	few	TGCGCCAGCAGCCAAGGTGGAGGGGGGCGTATAGGCTACACCTTC	CASSQGGGGRIGYTF
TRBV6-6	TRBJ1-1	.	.	TGTGCCAGCACCTCGGACGGCTATGAAGCTTTCTTT	CASTSDGYEAFF
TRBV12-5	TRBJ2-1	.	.	TGTGCTAGTGGTTTGGTACCGGTTGGGCTCCCGGGAAATGAGCAGTTCTTC	CASGLVPVGLPGNEQFF
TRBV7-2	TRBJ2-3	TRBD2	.	TGTGCCAACCAGCGGGGGGGTGGAACAGATACGCAGTATTTT	CANQRGGGTDTQYF
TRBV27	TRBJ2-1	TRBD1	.	TGTGCCAGCAGTCCAGGGGGTTATGAGCAGTTCTTC	CASSPGGYEQFF
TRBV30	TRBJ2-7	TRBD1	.	TGTGCCTGGAGTGGGACAGGGGCAAGGTACGAGCAGTACTTC	CAWSGTGARYEQYF
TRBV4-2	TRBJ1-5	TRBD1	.	TGTGCCAGCAGCCCACAGACAGGGCTCAATCAGCCCCAGCATTTT	CASSPQTGLNQPQHF
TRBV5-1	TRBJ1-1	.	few	TGCGCCAGCAGCTCGGGGTGGTCGGCTGAAGCTTTCTTT	CASSSGWSAEAFF
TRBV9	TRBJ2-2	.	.	TGTGCCTCAAGGGGTACATGGGGCACCGGGGAGCTGTTTTTT	CASRGTWGTGELFF
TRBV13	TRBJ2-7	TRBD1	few	TGTGCCAGCAGCCGAAGACGGGGACAGGGCTATAACGAGCAGTACTTC	CASSRRRGQGYNEQYF
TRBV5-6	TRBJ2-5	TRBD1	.	TGTGCCAGCAGCTCTTTCGACGGGACAGGTGGCCAAGAGACCCAGTACTTC	CASSSFDGTGGQETQYF
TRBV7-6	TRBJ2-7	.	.	TGTGCCAGCAGCCTACCGGCGGGTCTATCCTACGAGCAGTACTTC	CASSLPAGLSYEQYF
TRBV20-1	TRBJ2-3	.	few	TGCAGTGCTGGTGTCCTGGATACGCAGTATTTT	CSAGVLDTQYF
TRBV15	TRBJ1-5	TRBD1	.	TGTGCCACCAGCACGGGGACAGGGGTCTCAAGGGGAGCCCAGCATTTT	CATSTGTGVSRGAQHF
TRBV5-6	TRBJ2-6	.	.	TGTGCCAGCAGCTTCTTAGGGACTGGGGCCAACGTCCTGACTTTC	CASSFLGTGANVLTF
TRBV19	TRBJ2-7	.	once	TGTGCCAGTAGTATAGATCTAGAACGCTACGAGCAGTACTTC	CASSIDLERYEQYF
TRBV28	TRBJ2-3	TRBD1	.	TGTGCCAGCAGTTTCAGGGGGTGGGATACGCAGTATTTT	CASSFRGWDTQYF
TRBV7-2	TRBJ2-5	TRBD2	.	TGTGCCAGCAGCTTAGCTAGCGGGGGGCCTCAAGAGACCCAGTACTTC	CASSLASGGPQETQYF
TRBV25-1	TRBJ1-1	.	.	TGTGCCAGCAGTGCAGGGGTCGGGACTGAAGCTTTCTTT	CASSAGVGTEAFF
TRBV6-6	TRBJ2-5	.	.	TGTGCCAGCAGTTACTTACCGGGGCAGGGGAGTCCCCAGTACTTC	CASSYLPGQGSPQYF
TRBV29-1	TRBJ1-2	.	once	TGCAGCGTTGAAGCGGGCGGACACTATGGCTACACCTTC	CSVEAGGHYGYTF
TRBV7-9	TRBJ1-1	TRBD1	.	TGTGCCAGCAGCCCGGGGGACAGGGGGCCCACTGAAGCTTTCTTT	CASSPGDRGPTEAFF
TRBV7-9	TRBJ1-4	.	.	TGTGCCAGCAGCTCCAGGACGGAGCCTAATGAAAAACTGTTTTTT	CASSSRTEPNEKLFF
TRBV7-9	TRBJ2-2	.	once	TGTGCCAGCAGCTTAGCCACAGATCTGGGTAAGAACACCGGGGAGCTGTTTTTT	CASSLATDLGKNTGELFF
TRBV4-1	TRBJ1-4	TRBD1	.	TGCGCCAGCAGCCCATCGACAGGGAGGAATGAAAAACTGTTTTTT	CASSPSTGRNEKLFF
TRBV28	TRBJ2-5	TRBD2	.	TGTGCCAGCAGTTTACTCCCCGGTCTAGCGGGAGGGTCAGAGACCCAGTACTTC	CASSLLPGLAGGSETQYF
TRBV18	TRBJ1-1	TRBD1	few	TGTGCCAGCTCATCGAATGCCGGGACAGGGAGTAAAGGTGCTGAAGCTTTCTTT	CASSSNAGTGSKGAEAFF
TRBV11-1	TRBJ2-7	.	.	TGTGCCAGCAGCTCTCAGGGTTACGAGCAGTACTTC	CASSSQGYEQYF
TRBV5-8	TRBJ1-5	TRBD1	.	TGTGCCAGCAGCAAGGGACAGGGAGCCAATCAGCCCCAGCATTTT	CASSKGQGANQPQHF
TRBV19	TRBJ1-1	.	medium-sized	TGTGCCAGTAGGTATTCGGGGACGAACACTGAAGCTTTCTTT	CASRYSGTNTEAFF
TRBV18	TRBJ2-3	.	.	TGTGCCAGCTCACCTTATCTGGGCACAGATACGCAGTATTTT	CASSPYLGTDTQYF
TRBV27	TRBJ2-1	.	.	TGTGCCAGCAGTTTACGGGCCAGCTCCTACAATGAGCAGTTCTTC	CASSLRASSYNEQFF
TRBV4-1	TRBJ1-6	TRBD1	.	TGCGCCAGCAGCCAGGGAAACAGGGGCGGTAATTCACCCCTCCACTTT	CASSQGNRGGNSPLHF
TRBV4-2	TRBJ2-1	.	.	TGTGCCAGCAGCCTCAATAGTGGGTCCAATGAGCAGTTCTTC	CASSLNSGSNEQFF
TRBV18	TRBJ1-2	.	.	TGTGCCAGCTCAATGGAAAACGGCTACACCTTC	CASSMENGYTF
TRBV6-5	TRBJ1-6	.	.	TGTGCCAGCAGAGTTCGACCCTATAATTCACCCCTCCACTTT	CASRVRPYNSPLHF